Described below is a single TCR beta chain sequence and its context. Its antigen is not known. This entry comes from a study of siplizumab effects on memory and regulatory T cells. Broader study findings: Greater diversity than memory cells seemed evident in naive T cells, which also appeared to be major alloresponse contributors. Proliferating Tregs' suppressive function in siplizumab cultures went unconfirmed. Alloreactive sequences tracing back to unstimulated CD4+ memory cells were significantly reduced by siplizumab. Unstimulated subsets captured only a minor fraction of alloreactive clones.

Germline-derived CDR1 and CDR2 are KGHSH and LQKENI. CDR3 length: 13 residues. Trimming took 6 bases from V and 2 from J, leaving 10 bases between them. Generated by immunoSEQ multiplex PCR, the TCRdb table keeps only in-frame clones and is missing some. The sample holds about 100,000 clones, more than 85% seen once. Sequenced: CD4+ T cells sorted from blood. The rearrangement links TRBV18 to TRBJ2-5, with D uncertain. This receptor was taken from a human donor in good health. Some clones in this sample may be carry-over from other donors' samples. DNA for the CDR3: TGTGCCAGCTCCTCCTACCGTCAAGAGACCCAGTACTTC. Translated: CASSSYRQETQYF.